This passage covers 4 T cell receptor beta chains from one sample sequenced in a study of cytomegalovirus exposure and HLA in healthy donors. The PCR contained 60 Vbeta and 13 Jbeta primers. Using immunoSEQ multiplex PCR, the repertoire was profiled, and TCRdb retains in-frame clones only, with some absent. The sample includes roughly 76,000 clones, 75% to 90% of them seen just once. Sequencing input: PBMCs. The origin of the receptors is a woman in her thirties in good health and CMV-seronegative.

V usage is TRBV19 and J usage is TRBJ1-2, with TRBD1 matching over 9 bases. The J segment lost 7 bases and the V segment lost 4 bases, leaving 7 bases of the junction unmatched. The CDR3 is 14 amino acids. Germline V gene data show CDR1 as LNHDA and CDR2 as SQIVND (reference sequence). This chain's CDR3 is CASSRDRVLGGYTF. The CDR3, as DNA: TGTGCCAGTAGTAGGGACAGGGTCCTTGGTGGCTACACCTTC.

The V and J genes are TRBV5-1 and TRBJ1-2; TRBD1 might be the D (5 bases). Looked up from germline, CDR1 is SGHRS and CDR2 is YFSETQ. CDR3 size: 13 residues. Trimming cost V 4 bases and J 3 bases, with 10 bases left between them. The chain's CDR3 is CASSPDIHYGYTF. DNA of the CDR3: TGCGCCAGCAGCCCGGACATTCACTATGGCTACACCTTC.

This clone was counted once. The V and J genes are TRBV11-3 and TRBJ2-1; 8 bases fit TRBD1. CDR3 length: 15 amino acids. Unmatched junction bases numbered 3, after V lost 5 bases and J lost 0 bases. Germline CDR1 and CDR2: SGHNT and YENEEA. This CDR3 reads CASSQDRASYNEQFF. Here the CDR3 DNA reads TGTGCCAGCAGCCAGGACAGGGCCTCCTACAATGAGCAGTTCTTC.

The chain carries TRBV19 and TRBJ1-2; TRBD1 might be the D (5 bases). This CDR3 contains 12 residues. The germline gives CDR1 LNHDA, CDR2 SQIVND (reference sequence). Trimming took off 7 bases at V and 7 bases at J, with 13 bases between the two ends. The CDR3, as DNA: TGTGCCAGTACCACCAGGGTTTCTGGCTACACCTTC. Encoded protein: CASTTRVSGYTF.